This is a list of T cell receptor beta chains from one sample in a study of Ad26.COV2.S vaccination and SARS-CoV-2 variants. Libraries were prepared by immunoSEQ multiplex PCR; TCRdb keeps only in-frame clonotypes and omits some of them. The table shows about 680,000 clones, with 80% to 90% occurring only once. The starting material was peripheral blood, obtained in a trial of Ad26.COV2.S vaccine versus placebo. The receptors here all came from a person between 18 and 59 years old who received the Ad26.COV2.S COVID-19 vaccine or a placebo. CDR3s include the opening cysteine and the closing phenylalanine or tryptophan. A D gene is named only where the DNA matches it firmly. The size of a clone is reported for some rows only, either as once, few or many, or as a class for expanded clones.

v_gene	d_gene	j_gene	abundance	CDR3nt	CDR3aa
TRBV24-1	TRBD1	TRBJ2-3	-	TGTGCCACCAGTGACCCGGACAGGGCCGGCACAGATACGCAGTATTTT	CATSDPDRAGTDTQYF
TRBV3-1/TRBV3-2	-	TRBJ2-7	once	TGTGCCAGCAGACCCTTCCACGAGCAGTACTTC	CASRPFHEQYF
TRBV24-1	TRBD2	TRBJ2-5	-	TGTGCCACCAGTTCGGGGACTAGTCAAGAGACCCAGTACTTC	CATSSGTSQETQYF
TRBV7-9	-	TRBJ2-1	once	TGTGCCAGCAGCTTAGCGCTTCTAGCCCATGAGCAGTTCTTC	CASSLALLAHEQFF
TRBV30	-	TRBJ1-1	few	TGTGCCTGGAGTAAACAGAAGAACACTGAAGCTTTCTTT	CAWSKQKNTEAFF
TRBV25-1	-	TRBJ1-1	-	TGTGCCAGCAGTGAGTCCTGGGGGTCGCGAGCTTTCTTT	CASSESWGSRAFF
TRBV28	-	TRBJ2-7	-	TGTGCCAGCAGTCCCGACAGATACGAGCAGTACTTC	CASSPDRYEQYF
TRBV3-1/TRBV3-2	-	TRBJ2-1	-	TGTGCCAGCAGCCATCCCGCGGGAACTGAGCAGTTCTTC	CASSHPAGTEQFF
TRBV7-9	TRBD1	TRBJ1-5	-	TGTGCCAGCAGCCGGACAGGGGCGGGTCAGCCCCAGCATTTT	CASSRTGAGQPQHF
TRBV24-1	TRBD1	TRBJ2-5	-	TGTGCCACCATTCAGGGGGCAGGGGAGACCCAGTACTTC	CATIQGAGETQYF
TRBV29-1	-	TRBJ2-1	once	TGCAGCGTTGACCTTCAGGGGAATGAGCAGTTCTTC	CSVDLQGNEQFF
TRBV5-1	-	TRBJ2-1	-	TGCGCCAGCAGCTTCCCCCGGCCGGAGAATGAGCAGTTCTTC	CASSFPRPENEQFF
TRBV3-1/TRBV3-2	TRBD1	TRBJ1-5	-	TGTGCCAGCAGCCGGGACAGGGATCAGCCCCAGCATTTT	CASSRDRDQPQHF
TRBV9	TRBD1	TRBJ2-7	-	TGTGCCAGCAGCTCACAGGGGTTTGCTGCCGAGCAGTACTTC	CASSSQGFAAEQYF
TRBV7-9	-	TRBJ1-1	-	TGTGCCAGCAGTCGACAGAACACTGAAGCTTTCTTT	CASSRQNTEAFF
TRBV5-1	-	TRBJ1-6	-	TGCGCCAGCAGCTCGACAGGCCTAGGGAGCTCCTATAATTCACCCCTCCACTTT	CASSSTGLGSSYNSPLHF
TRBV11-2	TRBD1	TRBJ1-1	-	TGTGCCAGCAGCTTACGGGGGACAGCGAACGCTGAAGCTTTCTTT	CASSLRGTANAEAFF
TRBV5-4	TRBD1	TRBJ2-7	-	TGTGCCAGCAGCTTGCAGGGGGCAGGAGACTACGAGCAGTACTTC	CASSLQGAGDYEQYF
TRBV7-6	TRBD1	TRBJ2-7	-	TGTGCCAGCAGCTCCTTTCCGGGACAGGGCTCCTACGAGCAGTACTTC	CASSSFPGQGSYEQYF
TRBV20-1	-	TRBJ1-1	-	TGCAGTGCTAGTGTAGTCACTGAAGCTTTCTTT	CSASVVTEAFF
TRBV7-8	TRBD2	TRBJ2-3	-	TGTGCCAGCAGCAGCGGGGAGTATACTAGCACAGATACGCAGTATTTT	CASSSGEYTSTDTQYF
TRBV16	TRBD1	TRBJ2-1	-	TGTGCCAGCAGCGCCAATCAGGGGGCGGACTACAATGAGCAGTTCTTC	CASSANQGADYNEQFF
TRBV3-1/TRBV3-2	TRBD1	TRBJ1-1	-	TGTGCCAGCAGCCCACAATCCCGACCGGGACAGCACACTGAAGCTTTCTTT	CASSPQSRPGQHTEAFF
TRBV5-5	TRBD1	TRBJ2-3	-	TGTGCCAGCAGCTTAAGCCGGGACAGAGATACGCAGTATTTT	CASSLSRDRDTQYF
TRBV10-2	TRBD2	TRBJ2-1	-	TGCGCCAGCAGTGAGCAACCGGGAGGGCGGGATGAGCAGTTCTTC	CASSEQPGGRDEQFF
TRBV29-1	-	TRBJ2-1	-	TGCAGCGTTGGAAACCAGGCAAGCGTGTTCTTC	CSVGNQASVFF
TRBV11-1	-	TRBJ1-1	-	TGTGCCAGTGGACTAGGGCTGAGGACTGAAGCTTTCTTT	CASGLGLRTEAFF
TRBV6-4	TRBD1	TRBJ2-3	-	TGTGCCAGCAGCACAGGGGCCGGAGATACGCAGTATTTT	CASSTGAGDTQYF
TRBV11-2	-	TRBJ2-7	-	TGTGCCAGCAGCTTAGATGGGGGGAGCTCCTACGAGCAGTACTTC	CASSLDGGSSYEQYF
TRBV19	-	TRBJ2-1	-	TGTGCCAGTAGTTCTTACCGGGACCTACCACCGCAGTTCTTC	CASSSYRDLPPQFF
TRBV19	-	TRBJ2-2	-	TGTGCCAGTAGTAGGTCCGCTCTCACCGGGGAGCTGTTTTTT	CASSRSALTGELFF
TRBV18	TRBD1	TRBJ2-5	-	TGTGCCAGCTCATCGACAGGGTTGGAGACCCAGTACTTC	CASSSTGLETQYF
TRBV6-5	-	TRBJ1-3	-	TGTGCCAGCACCTCGACAGCTCTGAGACCGAGCACCATATATTTT	CASTSTALRPSTIYF
TRBV5-8	-	TRBJ1-4	-	TGTGCCAGCAGCCCCAAGACGGGATTGGCTAATGAAAAACTGTTTTTT	CASSPKTGLANEKLFF
TRBV29-1	TRBD1	TRBJ1-2	-	TGCAGCGTTGTCCAGACAGGGGGCAGGTACACCTTC	CSVVQTGGRYTF
TRBV11-2	-	TRBJ2-7	once	TGTGCCAGCAGCTTAGGGCCCCAGGTGAGCTCCTACGAGCAGTACTTC	CASSLGPQVSSYEQYF
TRBV30	-	TRBJ2-7	-	TGTGCCTGGAAGGTGGGGCCAGCCCCCTACGAGCAGTACTTC	CAWKVGPAPYEQYF
TRBV10-1	-	TRBJ2-7	-	TGCGCCAGCAGTGTGCGGAGGAGTTCCTACGAGCAGTACTTC	CASSVRRSSYEQYF
TRBV13	TRBD1	TRBJ1-6	-	TGTGCCAGCAGCTTAGTTCAGGGGGGAAATTCACCCCTCCACTTT	CASSLVQGGNSPLHF
TRBV7-6	-	TRBJ2-3	-	TGTGCCAGCAGCCCCCAGGATACGCAGTATTTT	CASSPQDTQYF